The 27 T cell receptor beta chains below were found in one sample sequenced in a study of T cell repertoires in cytomegalovirus infection. No antigens are known for them. MiXCR, applied by TCRdb to the reads, yields one record per CDR3 protein. The repertoire consists of about 920,000 distinct CDR3 sequences, with around 32% occurring once and the leading ten covering under 15%. Sample: cultured CD8+ T cells from PBMCs, taken from culture after CMV antigen stimulation. Receptors were obtained from a human donor in good health (CMV status not recorded). Some clones in this sample may be carry-over from other donors' samples.

The chain combines TRBV12-3 or TRBV12-4 with TRBJ2-7, with 11 bases matching TRBD1. V shed 7 bases, J shed 7 bases, and the junction held 9 bases outside the gene matches. CDR3 length: 14 amino acids. The CDR3 here is CASTPGQGDWEQYF. The CDR3, as DNA: TGTGCCAGCACGCCGGGACAGGGGGATTGGGAGCAGTACTTC.

In this sample, this clonotype turned up a few times. This rearrangement joins TRBV7-8 to TRBJ2-5; maybe TRBD2 (7 bases). V dropped 4 bases and J dropped 0 bases, with 21 bases sitting between them. The CDR3 has 18 residues. CDR1 and CDR2 (germline): SGHVS, FQNEAQ. DNA of the CDR3: TGTGCCAGCAGCTCCGACATCATGGCGGGGGCCTACCAAGAGACCCAGTACTTC. It translates to CASSSDIMAGAYQETQYF.

This clonotype was seen a few times. The chain carries TRBV24-1 and TRBJ2-3; D not certain. V lost 3 bases and J lost 4, with 16 bases in between. Germline CDR1 reads KGHDR; CDR2 reads SFDVKD. CDR3 size: 16 residues. The CDR3 spells CATSDVPDWKPDTQYF. The CDR3 region has the DNA TGTGCCACCAGTGATGTCCCGGATTGGAAACCAGATACGCAGTATTTT.

The V gene is TRBV4-3, the J gene TRBJ2-2, with 9 bases lining up with TRBD1. The CDR3 covers 16 residues. Germline V lookup: CDR1 LGHNA, CDR2 YSLEER. With V trimmed by 3 bases and J by 4 bases, 6 bases remained unmatched. The CDR3, as DNA: TGCGCCAGCAGCCACGGGACAGGGACGGGCACCGGGGAGCTGTTTTTT. It is translated as CASSHGTGTGTGELFF.

This clonotype was recorded a few times. The chain has TRBV7-9 and TRBJ2-3, with 9 bases that match TRBD2. Germline assignment: CDR1 SEHNR and CDR2 FQNEAQ (reference sequence). The CDR3 runs to 16 residues. V was clipped by 7 bases and J by 2 bases; unmatched bases: 10. The CDR3 here is CASTREAGGPTDTQYF. The CDR3 DNA reads as TGTGCCAGCACCCGTGAGGCGGGGGGGCCCACAGATACGCAGTATTTT.

The genes are TRBV4-1 and TRBJ2-5; a weak D match, TRBD2 (6 bases). CDR1 is MGHRA, CDR2 YSYEKL, per germline. CDR3 length: 17 residues. Deletions cut 4 bases from V and 0 bases from J, with 18 bases between. This CDR3 is CASSPQNIGDYQETQYF. The CDR3 DNA follows: TGCGCCAGCAGCCCCCAAAATATTGGGGACTACCAAGAGACCCAGTACTTC.

This chain's CDR3 is CASSFRGTRETQYF. In DNA, the CDR3 is TGTGCCAGCAGTTTTAGGGGGACACGGGAGACCCAGTACTTC. V and J are TRBV7-3 and TRBJ2-5; perhaps TRBD1 as D (6 bases). Trimming cost V 6 bases and J 5 bases, with 16 bases left between them. This CDR3 spans 14 amino acids. The germline V gene encodes CDR1 SGHTA and CDR2 FQGTGA.

This clonotype was counted a single time. V and J are TRBV4-1 and TRBJ2-7; 9 bases fit TRBD2. This CDR3 contains 15 residues. The V gene's germline CDR1 is MGHRA and CDR2 YSYEKL. J lost 3 bases, V lost 3 bases, and 6 bases had no gene match. CDR3 amino acids: CASSQGLAEGYEQYF. CDR3 DNA: TGCGCCAGCAGCCAGGGACTAGCAGAGGGCTACGAGCAGTACTTC.

This clonotype came up a few times. The chain uses TRBV27 and TRBJ2-7; D call uncertain. CDR1 MNHEY and CDR2 SMNVEV come from the germline V gene (reference sequence). The CDR3 length is 15 residues. Trimming took 2 bases from V and 1 from J, leaving 12 bases between them. CDR3 amino acids: CASSLIVKPSYEQYF. The CDR3, as DNA: TGTGCCAGCAGTTTAATTGTCAAGCCATCCTACGAGCAGTACTTC.

This clonotype was found a few times. The V and J genes are TRBV7-9 and TRBJ1-5; 8 bases map to TRBD1. Germline assignment: CDR1 SEHNR and CDR2 FQNEAQ (reference sequence). V lost 5 bases to trimming and J lost 5 bases; unmatched junction nucleotides: 11. This CDR3 has 16 amino acids. This CDR3 reads CASSLSGTGPYQPQHF. The CDR3 region has the DNA TGTGCCAGCAGCCTATCCGGGACAGGTCCATATCAGCCCCAGCATTTT. Full variable domain (rest looked up from reference TRBV7-9 and TRBJ1-5): DTGVSQNPRHKITKRGQNVTFRCDPISEHNRLYWYRQTLGQGPEFLTYFQNEAQLEKSRLLSDRFSAERPKGSFSTLEIQRTEQGDSAMYLCASSLSGTGPYQPQHFGDGTRLSIL.

This clonotype was picked up a small number of times. The chain links TRBV7-3 to TRBJ2-3, with 10 bases that match TRBD2. The CDR3 extends over 15 amino acids. Germline CDR1 and CDR2: SGHTA and FQGTGA. V lost 5 bases and J lost 2; bases outside the gene matches: 4. The chain's CDR3 is CASSTGTSDTDTQYF. CDR3 sequence (DNA): TGTGCCAGCAGCACAGGGACTAGCGACACAGATACGCAGTATTTT.

There are a few counts of this clonotype. This chain connects TRBV7-8 to TRBJ1-4; D possibly corresponds to TRBD1 (5 bases). From germline, CDR1 is SGHVS and CDR2 FQNEAQ. The CDR3 totals 17 residues. V gave up 1 base and J gave up 8 bases, with 20 bases separating them. The CDR3 is CASSLVGPGGLEEKLFF. The CDR3 bases are TGTGCCAGCAGCTTAGTAGGCCCGGGGGGTCTGGAGGAAAAACTGTTTTTT. Looking up the rest from reference TRBV7-8 and TRBJ1-4 gives the full variable domain: GAGVSQSPRYKVAKRGQDVALRCDPISGHVSLFWYQQALGQGPEFLTYFQNEAQLDKSGLPSDRFFAERPEGSVSTLKIQRTQQEDSAVYLCASSLVGPGGLEEKLFFGSGTQLSVL.

This clonotype was observed at least ten times. V gene TRBV6-2 or TRBV6-3 combines with J gene TRBJ1-1; D ambiguous. The CDR3 is made up of 13 amino acids. Germline CDR1 reads MNHEY; CDR2 reads SVGEGT. Deletions cut 6 bases from V and 1 base from J, with 9 bases between. As DNA, the CDR3 is TGTGCCAGCAGCCACACAAAGAACACTGAAGCTTTCTTT. It codes for CASSHTKNTEAFF.

The rearrangement uses TRBV7-9 and TRBJ2-7; TRBD1 matches 9 bases. There are 16 residues in the CDR3. Germline assignment: CDR1 SEHNR and CDR2 FQNEAQ (reference sequence). With 5 bases clipped from V and 6 bases from J, the junction kept 14 bases outside the gene matches. In nucleotides, the CDR3 is TGTGCCAGCAGCGGGCCGGCCCCGGGACAGGGCTTCGAGCAGTACTTC. Translated, it gives CASSGPAPGQGFEQYF.

V gene TRBV4-1 combines with J gene TRBJ2-1; D is perhaps TRBD1 or TRBD2 (5 bases each). With 4 bases removed from V and 8 bases from J, the gap between germline ends came to 18 bases. The CDR3 length is 15 residues. Germline CDR1 is MGHRA and CDR2 is YSYEKL. The CDR3: CASSPLGAATDEQFF. In DNA, the CDR3 is TGCGCCAGCAGCCCCCTCGGGGCCGCTACGGATGAGCAGTTCTTC.

The chain joins TRBV28 to TRBJ1-5; 11 bases line up with TRBD1. The CDR3 has 14 amino acids. Germline lookup yields CDR1 MDHEN and CDR2 SYDVKM. Losses at the gene ends were 4 bases for V and 7 bases for J; bases not matched to a gene: 3. CDR3 residues: CASSWTGGEQPQHF. CDR3 bases: TGTGCCAGCAGTTGGACAGGGGGCGAACAGCCCCAGCATTTT.

A few counts support this clonotype. The chain is built from TRBV28 and TRBJ1-6; D not resolved. This CDR3 is built from 14 residues. Trimming stripped 1 base from V and 3 bases from J, with 4 bases between. Per germline, CDR1 MDHEN and CDR2 SYDVKM. In DNA form, the CDR3 reads TGTGCCAGCAGTTTATCAGGCTATAATTCACCCCTCCACTTT. Its translation: CASSLSGYNSPLHF.

This clonotype was seen at least ten times. This rearrangement joins TRBV12-3 or TRBV12-4 to TRBJ2-3, with D uncertain. CDR3 size: 12 residues. The V end was cut by 5 bases, the J end by 4 bases, with 7 bases between. The DNA for the CDR3 is TGTGCCAGCAGTCCAGTGGCAGATACGCAGTATTTT. It codes for CASSPVADTQYF.

This clonotype was detected only a few times. The chain combines TRBV29-1 with TRBJ2-1; 7 bases match TRBD1. Germline V gene lookup returns CDR1 SQVTM and CDR2 ANQGSEA. This CDR3 is 13 amino acids long. Trimming at V came to 7 bases and at J to 1 base, leaving 4 bases not matched to a gene. The CDR3 region has the DNA TGCAGCGCTGACAGGGCTTCCTACAATGAGCAGTTCTTC. Translating gives CSADRASYNEQFF.

This clonotype was seen at least ten times. V usage is TRBV6-6 and J usage is TRBJ2-5, with TRBD1 matching 9 bases. The V and J ends lost 6 bases and 3 bases, in that order; junction bases with no gene match: 14. Germline values: CDR1 MNHNY, CDR2 SVGAGI (reference sequence). The CDR3 covers 17 residues. The CDR3 coding sequence is TGTGCCAGCAGACAATTGCCGGGACAGGGTGTCAAAGAGACCCAGTACTTC. As protein: CASRQLPGQGVKETQYF.

The rearrangement joins TRBV5-1 to TRBJ2-1, with D possibly matching TRBD2 (5 bases). The CDR3 totals 15 residues. V was clipped by 4 bases and J by 2 bases, with 13 bases between them. CDR1 is SGHRS and CDR2 is YFSETQ in the germline V gene. The CDR3 is CASSQDSGAYNEQFF. The CDR3 DNA follows: TGCGCCAGCAGCCAGGACTCTGGGGCCTACAATGAGCAGTTCTTC.

This clonotype was picked up one time. The V and J genes are TRBV27 and TRBJ2-1; TRBD2 agrees at 8 bases. Germline assignment: CDR1 MNHEY and CDR2 SMNVEV (reference sequence). There are 17 residues in the CDR3. The trim removed 2 bases at V and 4 bases at J, leaving 10 bases unmatched. CDR3 bases: TGTGCCAGCAGTTTAAGCTCAGCGGGGGCCTTTTACAATGAGCAGTTCTTC. Its translation is CASSLSSAGAFYNEQFF.

The rearrangement links TRBV12-3 or TRBV12-4 to TRBJ2-1, with 9 bases lining up with TRBD1. The CDR3 length is 15 residues. The V segment lost 4 bases and the J segment 6 bases; nucleotides outside the gene matches: 7. The CDR3 here is CASSSPGGQGNEQFF. CDR3 coding DNA: TGTGCCAGCAGTTCCCCTGGGGGACAGGGCAATGAGCAGTTCTTC.

V usage is TRBV10-1 and J usage is TRBJ2-7; 7 bases line up with TRBD1. The length of the CDR3 is 16 residues. Germline V lookup: CDR1 WNHNN, CDR2 SYGVQD (reference sequence). With 5 bases clipped from V and 0 bases from J, the junction kept 10 bases outside the gene matches. CDR3 sequence reads: CASSRFWDSRSYEQYF. The CDR3 DNA is TGCGCCAGCAGTAGATTCTGGGACAGCCGCTCCTACGAGCAGTACTTC.

Only a few counts were recorded for this clonotype. V usage is TRBV10-3 and J usage is TRBJ2-3; tentatively, D is TRBD2 (7 bases). CDR1 is ENHRY, CDR2 SYGVKD, per germline. Trimming shortened V by 4 bases and J by 6 bases, and 14 bases separated the two germline ends. The CDR3 runs 14 residues. The CDR3, as DNA: TGTGCCATCAGTGGGGCGGGGGCGGCGGATACGCAGTATTTT. Its protein product is CAISGAGAADTQYF.

This clonotype came up a few times. The V and J genes are TRBV24-1 and TRBJ1-2, with a tentative D call TRBD1 (6 bases). The germline V and J ends were trimmed by 9 bases and 4 bases, with 17 bases remaining between them. From germline, CDR1 is KGHDR and CDR2 SFDVKD. CDR3 size: 14 residues. Here the CDR3 reads CATWTDKTTYGYTF. CDR3 DNA: TGTGCCACCTGGACAGACAAGACTACCTATGGCTACACCTTC.

The chain employs TRBV19 and TRBJ2-1, with D possibly TRBD2 on 5 matching bases. CDR3 length: 15 residues. V lost 2 bases, J lost 3 bases, and 11 bases lay in between. Germline V gene sequence: CDR1 LNHDA, CDR2 SQIVND (reference sequence). The CDR3 loop reads CASSISGVHYNEQFF. For the CDR3, the DNA is TGTGCCAGTAGTATATCCGGGGTCCACTACAATGAGCAGTTCTTC.